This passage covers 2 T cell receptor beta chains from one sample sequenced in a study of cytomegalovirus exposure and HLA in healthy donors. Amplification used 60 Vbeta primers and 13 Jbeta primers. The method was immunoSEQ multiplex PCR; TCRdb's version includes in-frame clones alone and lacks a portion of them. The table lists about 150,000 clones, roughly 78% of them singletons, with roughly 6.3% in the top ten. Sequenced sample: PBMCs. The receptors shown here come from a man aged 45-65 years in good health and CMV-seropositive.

CDR3: CASSSSGGRVAFF. Here the CDR3 DNA reads TGTGCCAGCAGTTCGTCAGGGGGTAGGGTAGCTTTCTTT. The J gene is TRBJ1-1, the V gene TRBV28, with 7 bases fitting TRBD1. This CDR3 is built from 13 residues. With 4 bases clipped from V and 10 bases from J, the junction kept 9 bases outside the gene matches. The germline gives CDR1 MDHEN, CDR2 SYDVKM.

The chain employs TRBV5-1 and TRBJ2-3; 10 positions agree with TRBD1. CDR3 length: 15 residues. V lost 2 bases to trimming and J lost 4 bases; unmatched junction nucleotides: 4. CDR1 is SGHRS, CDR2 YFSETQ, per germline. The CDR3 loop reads CASSLPGTGADTQYF. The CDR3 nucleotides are TGCGCCAGCAGCTTACCGGGGACAGGGGCAGATACGCAGTATTTT.